A selection of T cell receptor beta chains follows, all from one sample in a study of T cell repertoires in cytomegalovirus infection. TCRdb independently ran MiXCR on the reads; one entry per CDR3 protein. In the table there are about 150,000 distinct CDR3 sequences, 15% to 20% of which are singletons. Sequenced material: CD8+ T cells from PBMCs. These receptors were taken from a human donor in good health (CMV status not recorded). Some clones in this sample may be carry-over from other donors' samples. Both conserved end residues are part of each CDR3. The order of the fields is V gene, clone size, CDR3 length, J gene, D gene, CDR3 DNA, CDR3 protein. The D gene is left open where the match is weak. Size is stated for part of the rows, as once, few or many counts, or as a class when the clone is expanded.

V gene: TRBV6-2/TRBV6-3; clone size: few; CDR3 length: 17; J gene: TRBJ1-2; D gene: .; CDR3 DNA: TGTGCCAGCAGTCACGTACTCGCCGGTGAGGCCCGATATGGCTACACCTTC; CDR3 protein: CASSHVLAGEARYGYTF
V gene: TRBV28; clone size: few; CDR3 length: 12; J gene: TRBJ2-5; D gene: TRBD1; CDR3 DNA: TGTGCCAGCGGACGGGACAGGGAGACCCAGTACTTC; CDR3 protein: CASGRDRETQYF
V gene: TRBV7-3; clone size: few; CDR3 length: 15; J gene: TRBJ1-1; D gene: .; CDR3 DNA: TGTGCCAGCAGCTTATATCCACGGTTGGATTCTGAAGCTTTCTTT; CDR3 protein: CASSLYPRLDSEAFF
V gene: TRBV19; clone size: few; CDR3 length: 15; J gene: TRBJ1-2; D gene: TRBD1; CDR3 DNA: TGTGCCAGTAGTATGTGGGACAGGGGATACTATGGCTACACCTTC; CDR3 protein: CASSMWDRGYYGYTF
V gene: TRBV5-5; clone size: .; CDR3 length: 16; J gene: TRBJ2-1; D gene: .; CDR3 DNA: TGTGCCAGCAGCTTGGCGGACCGCGTTATGTACAATGAGCAGTTCTTC; CDR3 protein: CASSLADRVMYNEQFF
V gene: TRBV7-2; clone size: few; CDR3 length: 13; J gene: TRBJ1-2; D gene: .; CDR3 DNA: TGTGCCAGCAGTCCCGCCCCTTTCTATGGCTACACCTTC; CDR3 protein: CASSPAPFYGYTF
V gene: TRBV28; clone size: few; CDR3 length: 15; J gene: TRBJ1-1; D gene: .; CDR3 DNA: TGTGCCAGCAGGAATATCAGGGGTATGAACACTGAAGCTTTCTTT; CDR3 protein: CASRNIRGMNTEAFF
V gene: TRBV12-3/TRBV12-4; clone size: many; CDR3 length: 14; J gene: TRBJ2-1; D gene: .; CDR3 DNA: TGTGCCAGCAGTTTGAAGGGGGGTTACAATGAGCAGTTCTTC; CDR3 protein: CASSLKGGYNEQFF
V gene: TRBV7-2; clone size: many; CDR3 length: 13; J gene: TRBJ2-4; D gene: .; CDR3 DNA: TGTGCCAGCAGCTTAGTACCGGACCGTTTTCAGTACTTC; CDR3 protein: CASSLVPDRFQYF
V gene: TRBV7-2; clone size: many; CDR3 length: 13; J gene: TRBJ2-1; D gene: .; CDR3 DNA: TGTGCCAGCAGCTTAGCGGGGGTCAATGAGCAGTTCTTC; CDR3 protein: CASSLAGVNEQFF
V gene: TRBV7-9; clone size: .; CDR3 length: 17; J gene: TRBJ1-2; D gene: TRBD1; CDR3 DNA: TGTGCCAGCAGCTCGGACAGGGGTACTTCGCCTAACTATGGCTACACCTTC; CDR3 protein: CASSSDRGTSPNYGYTF
V gene: TRBV28; clone size: .; CDR3 length: 15; J gene: TRBJ2-3; D gene: TRBD2; CDR3 DNA: TGTGCCAGCAACAGCGGGACTAGTCATTATGATACGCAGTATTTT; CDR3 protein: CASNSGTSHYDTQYF
V gene: TRBV19; clone size: few; CDR3 length: 14; J gene: TRBJ2-2; D gene: .; CDR3 DNA: TGTGCCAGTAGTATAGGCCTGAACACCGGGGAGCTGTTTTTT; CDR3 protein: CASSIGLNTGELFF
V gene: TRBV23-1; clone size: .; CDR3 length: 21; J gene: TRBJ1-4; D gene: .; CDR3 DNA: TGCGCCAGCAGTCATTATCGTACCCGACCCCTCAGGGATTTTCGTGGTGAAAAACTGTTTTTT; CDR3 protein: CASSHYRTRPLRDFRGEKLFF
V gene: TRBV5-5; clone size: few; CDR3 length: 16; J gene: TRBJ1-1; D gene: TRBD1; CDR3 DNA: TGTGCCACCCGTCTCCGGGACAGGGGATTGAACACTGAAGCTTTCTTT; CDR3 protein: CATRLRDRGLNTEAFF
V gene: TRBV7-3; clone size: .; CDR3 length: 12; J gene: TRBJ2-3; D gene: .; CDR3 DNA: TGTGCCAGCAGCAAAGGGTTGGATACGCAGTATTTT; CDR3 protein: CASSKGLDTQYF
V gene: TRBV7-8; clone size: many; CDR3 length: 15; J gene: TRBJ1-1; D gene: TRBD1; CDR3 DNA: TGTGCCAGCAGCTTAACGGGACAGGGGTTAGCTGAAGCTTTCTTT; CDR3 protein: CASSLTGQGLAEAFF
V gene: TRBV7-3; clone size: .; CDR3 length: 15; J gene: TRBJ2-7; D gene: .; CDR3 DNA: TGTGCCAGCAGCTCAAGGTTTGGGGGGCGGTACGAGCAGTACTTC; CDR3 protein: CASSSRFGGRYEQYF
V gene: TRBV5-5; clone size: .; CDR3 length: 15; J gene: TRBJ1-3; D gene: TRBD1; CDR3 DNA: TGTGCCAGCAGACAAGGACAGGGCTCTGGAAACACCATATATTTT; CDR3 protein: CASRQGQGSGNTIYF
V gene: TRBV14; clone size: .; CDR3 length: 12; J gene: TRBJ2-7; D gene: TRBD1; CDR3 DNA: TGTGCCAGCAGCCTCGGACAGGCCATCGAGTACTTC; CDR3 protein: CASSLGQAIEYF
V gene: TRBV29-1; clone size: .; CDR3 length: 15; J gene: TRBJ2-3; D gene: TRBD2; CDR3 DNA: TGCAGCGTTGAGACTAGCGGGGGCCCCGGGGATACGCAGTATTTT; CDR3 protein: CSVETSGGPGDTQYF
V gene: TRBV12-3/TRBV12-4; clone size: few; CDR3 length: 16; J gene: TRBJ2-5; D gene: .; CDR3 DNA: TGTGCCAGCAGTTTATTAACCGGCTGGGGCCAAGAGACCCAGTACTTC; CDR3 protein: CASSLLTGWGQETQYF
V gene: TRBV6-2/TRBV6-3; clone size: many; CDR3 length: 12; J gene: TRBJ2-7; D gene: .; CDR3 DNA: TGTGCCAGCAGCTACGTCTCCTACGAGCAGTACTTC; CDR3 protein: CASSYVSYEQYF
V gene: TRBV7-9; clone size: .; CDR3 length: 15; J gene: TRBJ2-5; D gene: .; CDR3 DNA: TGTGCCAGCAGCTTGGAGATGAGCATCTCGGAGACCCAGTACTTC; CDR3 protein: CASSLEMSISETQYF
V gene: TRBV11-2; clone size: .; CDR3 length: 13; J gene: TRBJ2-7; D gene: .; CDR3 DNA: TGTGCCAGAAGCCCCACGGGAGTTTTCGAGCAGTACTTC; CDR3 protein: CARSPTGVFEQYF
V gene: TRBV5-4; clone size: few; CDR3 length: 15; J gene: TRBJ2-7; D gene: TRBD1; CDR3 DNA: TGTGCCAGCAGCTTCACGGGACAGCTGAGAGACGAGCAGTACTTC; CDR3 protein: CASSFTGQLRDEQYF
V gene: TRBV6-1; clone size: .; CDR3 length: 14; J gene: TRBJ2-5; D gene: .; CDR3 DNA: TGTGCCAGCAGTTACCGGGGATACCAAGAGACCCAGTACTTC; CDR3 protein: CASSYRGYQETQYF
V gene: TRBV6-1; clone size: few; CDR3 length: 15; J gene: TRBJ1-1; D gene: TRBD1; CDR3 DNA: TGTGCCAGCAGCCTCTATATACAGGGGTACACTGAAGCTTTCTTT; CDR3 protein: CASSLYIQGYTEAFF
V gene: TRBV19; clone size: .; CDR3 length: 13; J gene: TRBJ1-5; D gene: .; CDR3 DNA: TGTGCCAGTAGGGCAAAGAGCAATCAGCCCCAGCATTTT; CDR3 protein: CASRAKSNQPQHF
V gene: TRBV27; clone size: few; CDR3 length: 14; J gene: TRBJ2-3; D gene: .; CDR3 DNA: TGTGCCAGCAGTTTAAGGGTTGTCGGAGATACGCAGTATTTT; CDR3 protein: CASSLRVVGDTQYF
V gene: TRBV7-9; clone size: many; CDR3 length: 12; J gene: TRBJ2-7; D gene: .; CDR3 DNA: TGTGCCAGCAGCCCCACCGCCTACGAGCAGTACTTC; CDR3 protein: CASSPTAYEQYF
V gene: TRBV7-2; clone size: .; CDR3 length: 18; J gene: TRBJ2-1; D gene: TRBD2; CDR3 DNA: TGTGCCAGCAGCTTACAATGGGCGGGAGCCCTCTCCTACAATGAGCAGTTCTTC; CDR3 protein: CASSLQWAGALSYNEQFF
V gene: TRBV5-5; clone size: .; CDR3 length: 16; J gene: TRBJ2-1; D gene: .; CDR3 DNA: TGTGCCAGCAGTCCGTCCTTTAGGGGGACGAACAATGAGCAGTTCTTC; CDR3 protein: CASSPSFRGTNNEQFF
V gene: TRBV11-3; clone size: few; CDR3 length: 14; J gene: TRBJ2-1; D gene: .; CDR3 DNA: TGTGCCAACAGCTTACCACTGGTACCGGGACACACCATCTTC; CDR3 protein: CANSLPLVPGHTIF
V gene: TRBV7-2; clone size: .; CDR3 length: 17; J gene: TRBJ2-7; D gene: .; CDR3 DNA: TGTGCCAGCAGCCCCCGCGGGGCGGTCTCCCCTTCCTACGAGCAGTACTTC; CDR3 protein: CASSPRGAVSPSYEQYF
V gene: TRBV9; clone size: .; CDR3 length: 13; J gene: TRBJ2-7; D gene: .; CDR3 DNA: TGTGCCAGCAGCGTAGAGGGGAGGAGCGAGCAGTACTTC; CDR3 protein: CASSVEGRSEQYF
V gene: TRBV10-3; clone size: few; CDR3 length: 19; J gene: TRBJ2-1; D gene: TRBD2; CDR3 DNA: TGTGCCATCAGTGAGTCGCTCGGAGGCGGGAGGGCTCTTGGCAATGAGCAGTTCTTC; CDR3 protein: CAISESLGGGRALGNEQFF
V gene: TRBV6-2/TRBV6-3; clone size: few; CDR3 length: 13; J gene: TRBJ2-7; D gene: .; CDR3 DNA: TGTGCCAGCAGTCAGCAGGGTCGGAACGAGCAGTACTTC; CDR3 protein: CASSQQGRNEQYF
V gene: TRBV12-3/TRBV12-4; clone size: few; CDR3 length: 13; J gene: TRBJ1-1; D gene: .; CDR3 DNA: TGTGCCAGCAGTTTCGCCTTAAACACTGAAGCTTTCTTT; CDR3 protein: CASSFALNTEAFF
V gene: TRBV13; clone size: .; CDR3 length: 17; J gene: TRBJ2-2; D gene: .; CDR3 DNA: TGTGCCAGCAGCGGAACGGTCTCGACAGGGAACACCGGGGAGCTGTTTTTT; CDR3 protein: CASSGTVSTGNTGELFF
V gene: TRBV7-9; clone size: .; CDR3 length: 15; J gene: TRBJ1-1; D gene: .; CDR3 DNA: TGTGCCAGCAGCTTACGGGAACAGGGCGACACTGAAGCTTTCTTT; CDR3 protein: CASSLREQGDTEAFF
V gene: TRBV6-2/TRBV6-3; clone size: .; CDR3 length: 16; J gene: TRBJ2-2; D gene: .; CDR3 DNA: TGTGCCAGCAGTTTCCTGACAGAGTGGGGCACCGGGGAGCTGTTTTTT; CDR3 protein: CASSFLTEWGTGELFF
V gene: TRBV28; clone size: few; CDR3 length: 14; J gene: TRBJ2-3; D gene: .; CDR3 DNA: TGTGCCAGCAGTTTAGAAGACGGGACAGATACGCAGTATTTT; CDR3 protein: CASSLEDGTDTQYF
V gene: TRBV15; clone size: .; CDR3 length: 15; J gene: TRBJ2-7; D gene: TRBD1; CDR3 DNA: TGTGCCACCAGTACAGGACAGGGTGGAGCCTACGAGCAGTACTTC; CDR3 protein: CATSTGQGGAYEQYF
V gene: TRBV24-1; clone size: few; CDR3 length: 13; J gene: TRBJ1-1; D gene: .; CDR3 DNA: TGTGCCACCAGCCCGGGTCCATACACTGAAGCTTTCTTT; CDR3 protein: CATSPGPYTEAFF
V gene: TRBV27; clone size: few; CDR3 length: 13; J gene: TRBJ2-4; D gene: .; CDR3 DNA: TGTGCCAGCAGTTTAGGGACGGCGAACATTCAGTACTTC; CDR3 protein: CASSLGTANIQYF
V gene: TRBV7-9; clone size: few; CDR3 length: 17; J gene: TRBJ1-1; D gene: .; CDR3 DNA: TGTGCCAGCAGCTGGGGGGGGGGACACCTTCAGAACACTGAAGCTTTCTTT; CDR3 protein: CASSWGGGHLQNTEAFF
V gene: TRBV20-1; clone size: .; CDR3 length: 14; J gene: TRBJ2-7; D gene: .; CDR3 DNA: TGCAGTGCTAGAGATCCAGGAGCCTCCTACGAGCAGTACTTC; CDR3 protein: CSARDPGASYEQYF
V gene: TRBV4-3; clone size: .; CDR3 length: 15; J gene: TRBJ2-1; D gene: .; CDR3 DNA: TGCGCCAGCAGCCTCCTTCCGGGGGTGTACAATGAGCAGTTCTTC; CDR3 protein: CASSLLPGVYNEQFF
V gene: TRBV7-6; clone size: few; CDR3 length: 16; J gene: TRBJ1-6; D gene: .; CDR3 DNA: TGTGCCAGCAGCCCAGACCGGGGCAGTTCAAATTCACCCCTCCACTTT; CDR3 protein: CASSPDRGSSNSPLHF
V gene: TRBV6-2/TRBV6-3; clone size: few; CDR3 length: 13; J gene: TRBJ1-1; D gene: .; CDR3 DNA: TGTGCCAGCAGCCCCGATTCGGGGTCTGAAGCTTTCTTT; CDR3 protein: CASSPDSGSEAFF
V gene: TRBV7-6; clone size: .; CDR3 length: 13; J gene: TRBJ2-1; D gene: .; CDR3 DNA: TGTGCCAGCAGCTTAGTGGGATTGGGTGAGCAGTTCTTC; CDR3 protein: CASSLVGLGEQFF
V gene: TRBV20-1; clone size: .; CDR3 length: 16; J gene: TRBJ2-3; D gene: TRBD2; CDR3 DNA: TGCAGTGCCCGACCCCCTAGCGGACCGGTGGGGGATACGCAGTATTTT; CDR3 protein: CSARPPSGPVGDTQYF